This TCR beta chain derives from a study of beta chain features in type 1 diabetes. Study results and caveats: In every one of the four CD4+ subsets, TCRB CDR3s were moderately but significantly shorter in Type 1 diabetes patients.

Expressed TCRB transcripts got sequenced, as all isolated RNA was reverse transcribed. The table came from immunoSEQ multiplex PCR; TCRdb's copy has only in-frame clones and leaves some out. The sample holds some 70,000 clones, roughly 50% seen once. The CDR3 runs 17 residues. Germline V CDR1 and CDR2: SGHDT, YYEEEE. The ends were cut back, 0 bases at V and 0 bases at J, with 15 bases in the middle. A word on this clone: The target antigen is unknown.

The chain carries TRBV5-6 and TRBJ2-5; D call uncertain. The clonotype comes from a man aged 25 to 45 with type 1 diabetes. Sequencing used central memory CD4+ T cells from blood. The CDR3 nucleotides read TGTGCCAGCAGCTTGGGGGCACAATCCCATTACCAAGAGACCCAGTACTTC. Encoded protein: CASSLGAQSHYQETQYF.